The sample holds a few counts of the clone carrying this T cell receptor beta chain. Its antigen remains unknown. cDNA synthesis used the whole RNA isolate, giving expressed TCRB sequences. Data came from immunoSEQ multiplex PCR; TCRdb stores just in-frame clones and leaves some out. The sample records about 300,000 clones, 13% being singletons. Germline CDR1 is SGHRS and CDR2 is YFSETQ. V lost 1 base to trimming and J lost 8 bases, with 13 bases between them. CDR3 length: 14 residues. These data belong to a study of beta chain features in type 1 diabetes. Looking at the study overall: Across the samples, roughly 98,000,000 sorted cells were examined in total.

Purity (above 95%) was reached by all sorted populations. Study conclusions and caveats: VDJ junctions in type 1 diabetes patients carried more deletions and fewer insertions. Shortening that was moderate but significant affected the TCRB CDR3s of Type 1 diabetes patients in all four CD4+ subsets. Among patients, naive, central memory and Treg TCRB repertoires appeared more similar than among healthy donors.

The sequenced sample was naive CD4+ T cells from blood. This TCR was sampled from a woman younger than 35 with type 1 diabetes. The chain links TRBV5-1 to TRBJ2-1; D gene ambiguous. Here the CDR3 reads CASSLFSSSDEQFF. The DNA for the CDR3 is TGCGCCAGCAGCTTGTTCTCCTCTTCGGATGAGCAGTTCTTC.